These 24 T cell receptor beta chains originate from one sample sequenced in a study of T cells in Graves' hyperthyroidism and ophthalmopathy. There were TCR beta CDR3 regions amplified from RNA transcripts. The TCR CDR3 was amplified in a first-round RT-PCR using the HTBI primer set. One entry per CDR3 protein results from TCRdb running MiXCR on the multiplex PCR reads. The data contain around 380,000 distinct CDR3 sequences, roughly 12% of them singletons. Sample: blood. The receptor source for this set is a man aged 25-40 years with Graves' hyperthyroidism that later progressed to Graves' ophthalmopathy.

This clonotype was detected a few times. This sequence joins TRBV6-1 and TRBJ2-1; 10 bases match TRBD1. Germline V lookup: CDR1 MNHNS, CDR2 SASEGT. The CDR3 length is 15 residues. The V gene end was trimmed by 5 bases and the J gene end by 4 bases; junction bases not matched to a gene: 5. As DNA, the CDR3 is TGTGCCAGCAGTCCCTGGACAGGGGGGTACAATGAGCAGTTCTTC. Translation: CASSPWTGGYNEQFF.

This clonotype has more than one count but fewer than ten. V gene TRBV6-1 combines with J gene TRBJ2-1, with 8 positions matching TRBD2. The CDR3 covers 14 residues. In germline, CDR1 is MNHNS, CDR2 SASEGT. V was pared by 9 bases and J by 2 bases, with 6 bases of the junction left unmatched. The CDR3 DNA sequence: TGTGCCAGTGGTTGGGGACTAGCCTACAATGAGCAGTTCTTC. Amino acid sequence: CASGWGLAYNEQFF.

This clonotype has a handful of counts. V gene TRBV9 combines with J gene TRBJ1-4, with D unresolved. V was trimmed by 4 bases and J by 3 bases, leaving 10 bases between them. Germline lookup yields CDR1 SGDLS and CDR2 YYNGEE. The CDR3 is made up of 14 amino acids. In DNA form, the CDR3 reads TGTGCCAGCAGCCGTGAGGTCCCTAATGAAAAACTGTTTTTT. This translates into CASSREVPNEKLFF. Looking up the rest from reference TRBV9 and TRBJ1-4 gives the full variable domain: DSGVTQTPKHLITATGQRVTLRCSPRSGDLSVYWYQQSLDQGLQFLIQYYNGEERAKGNILERFSAQQFPDLHSELNLSSLELGDSALYFCASSREVPNEKLFFGSGTQLSVL.

A few counts support this clonotype. The chain combines TRBV7-9 with TRBJ2-7; D unclear. The V and J ends lost 1 base and 7 bases respectively, with 11 bases between them. CDR1 and CDR2 (germline): SEHNR, FQNEAQ (reference sequence). This CDR3 spans 13 amino acids. The CDR3 here is CASSLGFGAEQYF. DNA of the CDR3: TGTGCCAGCAGCTTAGGCTTTGGCGCAGAGCAGTACTTC.

This clonotype was recorded a few times. The rearrangement joins TRBV5-1 to TRBJ1-1; D not certain. Per the germline V gene, CDR1 is SGHRS and CDR2 is YFSETQ. Trimming cost V 0 bases and J 4 bases, with 13 bases left between them. This CDR3 has 15 amino acids. DNA of the CDR3: TGCGCCAGCAGCTTGGCCACCGGATATCTCACTGAAGCTTTCTTT. Its protein is CASSLATGYLTEAFF.

The table lists this clonotype with many counts. This chain connects TRBV27 to TRBJ2-2; D gene unclear. V was trimmed by 5 bases and J by 0 bases, leaving 4 bases between them. The CDR3 loop spans 13 amino acids. Germline V gives CDR1 MNHEY, CDR2 SMNVEV (reference sequence). CDR3 bases: TGTGCCAGCAGTCCAGCGAACACCGGGGAGCTGTTTTTT. This sequence encodes CASSPANTGELFF.

At least ten counts were recorded for this clonotype. The chain couples TRBV29-1 to TRBJ1-1, with a weak D call TRBD1 (5 bases). The CDR3 runs to 14 residues. Germline V lookup: CDR1 SQVTM, CDR2 ANQGSEA. Trimming cost V 4 bases and J 0 bases, with 12 bases left between them. The CDR3 DNA reads as TGCAGCGTTGTCGGGGGGGAAATGAACACTGAAGCTTTCTTT. Its protein product is CSVVGGEMNTEAFF.

The chain employs TRBV29-1 and TRBJ2-2; D perhaps matches TRBD1 (7 bases). Trimming stripped 3 bases from V and 4 bases from J, with 12 bases between. From germline, CDR1 is SQVTM and CDR2 ANQGSEA. This CDR3 is built from 14 residues. Here the CDR3 reads CSVEEGALTGELFF. The DNA of the CDR3 is TGCAGCGTTGAGGAGGGGGCACTCACCGGGGAGCTGTTTTTT.

The sample holds a few counts of this clonotype. The chain has TRBV5-6 and TRBJ2-1, with D tentatively TRBD2 (7 bases). The CDR3 runs to 17 residues. V was cut by 0 bases and J by 8 bases, with 21 bases left in between. CDR1 SGHDT and CDR2 YYEEEE come from the germline V gene. In DNA form, the CDR3 reads TGTGCCAGCAGCTTGGACCCGGCGGGGGCAGGAGGCGATGAGCAGTTCTTC. Translation gives CASSLDPAGAGGDEQFF.

About this clonotype: No conserved phenylalanine or tryptophan ends this CDR3, so it is likely a read error. This rearrangement joins TRBV9 to TRBJ1-1; D not certain. Germline CDR1 is SGDLS and CDR2 is YYNGEE. The CDR3 consists of 13 residues. Trimming took 0 bases from V and 4 from J, leaving 7 bases between them. For the CDR3, the DNA is TGTGCCAGCAGCGTAGCAGGTAGCACTGAAGCTTTCCTT. Translated: CASSVAGSTEAFL.

This sequence joins TRBV5-8 and TRBJ2-5; TRBD2 is a possible D gene (5 bases). Trimming removed 5 bases at V and 5 bases at J, with 13 bases between. The CDR3 length is 13 residues. CDR1 and CDR2 from the germline V gene are SGHTS and YDEGEE. CDR3 DNA sequence: TGTGCCAGCAGGCGGACTCATTTGGAGACCCAGTACTTC. Protein: CASRRTHLETQYF.

V usage is TRBV18 and J usage is TRBJ1-6, with a possible D match to TRBD1 (5 bases). V gave up 6 bases and J gave up 2 bases, with 14 bases separating them. The germline gives CDR1 KGHSH, CDR2 LQKENI. The CDR3 contains 16 residues. CDR3: CASSPTDRPYNSPLHF. In nucleotides, the CDR3 is TGTGCCAGCTCTCCCACCGACAGACCCTATAATTCACCCCTCCACTTT.

The table lists this clonotype with a few counts. V and J are TRBV7-2 and TRBJ1-1, with unresolved D. Per the germline V gene, CDR1 is SGHTA and CDR2 is FQGNSA. This CDR3 contains 14 residues. V was pared by 3 bases and J by 1 base, with 9 bases between. This CDR3 reads CASSFSFQNTEAFF. The CDR3 DNA reads as TGTGCCAGCAGCTTTTCGTTCCAGAACACTGAAGCTTTCTTT. Together with reference TRBV7-2 and TRBJ1-1, the CDR3 gives the full variable domain: GAGVSQSPSNKVTEKGKDVELRCDPISGHTALYWYRQSLGQGLEFLIYFQGNSAPDKSGLPSDRFSAERTGGSVSTLTIQRTQQEDSAVYLCASSFSFQNTEAFFGQGTRLTVV.

This clonotype has a handful of counts. This rearrangement joins TRBV28 to TRBJ1-4, with D possibly matching TRBD1 (5 bases). This CDR3 contains 13 residues. Trimming left V 6 bases short and J 8 bases short, with 13 bases between. Germline values: CDR1 MDHEN, CDR2 SYDVKM. The CDR3 DNA sequence: TGTGCCAGCAGGGAGACAGCCGGGGAAAAACTGTTTTTT. Translated: CASRETAGEKLFF.

This clonotype was seen only a few times. DNA of the CDR3: TGCGCCAGCAGTGATCACAGTTTGTCCTATGGCTACACCTTC. It is translated as CASSDHSLSYGYTF. V is TRBV10-2 and J is TRBJ1-2; D is unresolved. CDR1 is WSHSY and CDR2 is SAAADI in the germline V gene. The CDR3 runs to 14 residues. V was trimmed by 3 bases and J by 4 bases, leaving 12 bases between them.

This clonotype was observed at least ten times. This chain joins TRBV6-1 and TRBJ2-5; D gene ambiguous. The CDR3 sequence is 13 residues long. V shed 8 bases and J shed 4 bases, with 14 bases lying between them. Germline CDR1 is MNHNS and CDR2 is SASEGT. The CDR3 DNA reads as TGTGCCAGCTCTACCCCCTCGGTAGAGACCCAGTACTTC. Protein: CASSTPSVETQYF.

This clonotype has at least ten counts. The chain joins TRBV24-1 to TRBJ1-2, with a possible D match to TRBD1 (6 bases). The length of the CDR3 is 14 residues. Trimming left V 11 bases short and J 4 bases short, with 19 bases between. Looked up from germline, CDR1 is KGHDR and CDR2 is SFDVKD. CDR3 sequence (DNA): TGTGCCAGACCCCGGGACAAGAGGATCTATGGCTACACCTTC. This gives the protein CARPRDKRIYGYTF.

This clonotype was picked up many times. V gene TRBV7-2 combines with J gene TRBJ2-1; D not resolved. The V end lost 1 base, the J end lost 3 bases, and 13 bases lay between the germline ends. Germline V gives CDR1 SGHTA, CDR2 FQGNSA. CDR3 length: 16 amino acids. The CDR3 bases are TGTGCCAGCAGCTTAGATTGGCGGCGGCTCTACAATGAGCAGTTCTTC. It translates to CASSLDWRRLYNEQFF.

At least ten counts were recorded for this clonotype. The CDR3 loop reads CASSIRDTLNTEAFF. In DNA, the CDR3 is TGTGCCAGCAGTATCCGGGACACTTTGAACACTGAAGCTTTCTTT. The V gene is TRBV2, the J gene TRBJ1-1; a possible D gene is TRBD1 (6 bases). The V gene's germline CDR1 is SNHLY and CDR2 FYNNEI. Trimming cost V 5 bases and J 0 bases, with 13 bases left between them. This CDR3 contains 15 residues.

This clonotype was counted ten times or more. This rearrangement joins TRBV24-1 to TRBJ2-1; D remains unclear. Per germline, CDR1 KGHDR and CDR2 SFDVKD. The CDR3 contains 14 residues. V was shortened by 6 bases and J by 6 bases, with 14 bases between the two germline ends. The CDR3 region is CATSTLQYGNEQFF. CDR3 sequence (DNA): TGTGCCACCAGTACACTACAGTACGGCAATGAGCAGTTCTTC.

The chain recombines TRBV2 with TRBJ2-1; 10 bases line up with TRBD2. Germline trimming cut 1 base from V and 4 bases from J; bases unmatched to any gene: 4. CDR3 length equals 16 residues. Germline CDR1 reads SNHLY; CDR2 reads FYNNEI. CDR3 in DNA: TGTGCCAGCAGTGAAGGGTTAGCGGGGGGTTACAATGAGCAGTTCTTC. It codes for CASSEGLAGGYNEQFF.

In this sample, this clonotype turned up many times. The chain recombines TRBV11-1 with TRBJ1-1, with D uncertain. Germline V gene data show CDR1 as SGHAT and CDR2 as FQDESV (reference sequence). This CDR3 contains 14 residues. Deletions cut 7 bases from V and 4 bases from J, with 16 bases between. The DNA of the CDR3 is TGTGCCAGCACGGAAGAACCGAAGGGCACTGAAGCTTTCTTT. Its protein is CASTEEPKGTEAFF. Combining the CDR3 with reference TRBV11-1 and TRBJ1-1 gives the whole variable domain EAEVAQSPRYKITEKSQAVAFWCDPISGHATLYWYRQILGQGPELLVQFQDESVVDDSQLPKDRFSAERLKGVDSTLKIQPAELGDSAMYLCASTEEPKGTEAFFGQGTRLTVV.

This clonotype came up a few times. This chain joins TRBV12-3 or TRBV12-4 and TRBJ1-5; D is unresolved. V lost 8 bases to trimming and J lost 9 bases, with 23 bases between them. This CDR3 has 15 amino acids. The CDR3 protein is CASGDVRPPVGPQHF. The DNA of the CDR3 is TGTGCCAGCGGTGATGTGAGACCGCCGGTAGGGCCCCAGCATTTT.

This clonotype was found a few times. The chain couples TRBV5-1 to TRBJ1-2; tentative D call: TRBD1 (5 bases). V was cut by 3 bases and J by 7 bases, with 25 bases left in between. The CDR3 runs to 17 residues. Per the germline V gene, CDR1 is SGHRS and CDR2 is YFSETQ. CDR3 sequence reads: CASSWGDSFPLNGGYTF. The CDR3 region has the DNA TGCGCCAGCAGCTGGGGGGATAGCTTTCCTCTTAACGGTGGCTACACCTTC.